One sample yielded the 14 T cell receptor beta chains listed below, sequenced in a study of blood T cell repertoires in COVID-19. Clones were read by immunoSEQ multiplex PCR, and TCRdb kept only the in-frame ones, dropping some. Of roughly 300,000 clones listed, 85% are singletons. Sequenced input: PBMCs or T cells enriched from blood (not recorded which). These receptors all come from a woman between 45 and 65 years old who had recovered from COVID-19.

This chain joins TRBV3-1 (or the pseudogene TRBV3-2) and TRBJ2-7; 7 bases line up with TRBD1. V shed 1 base and J 13 bases; nucleotides not matched to a gene: 7. This CDR3 is 12 amino acids long. CDR1 and CDR2 (germline): LGHDT, YNNKEL (reference sequence). The CDR3 reads CASSQGTGQSYF. The CDR3 coding sequence is TGTGCCAGCAGCCAAGGCACGGGACAGAGTTACTTC.

CDR3: CASSGGTENSPLHF. CDR3 coding DNA: TGTGCCAGTAGTGGGGGGACAGAGAATTCACCCCTCCACTTT. The chain is built from TRBV19 and TRBJ1-6; 7 bases map to TRBD1. Trimming removed 5 bases from V and 7 bases from J; junction bases left unmatched: 5. CDR3 length equals 14 residues. Germline CDR1 LNHDA, CDR2 SQIVND (reference sequence). Supplemented by reference TRBV19 and TRBJ1-6, the full variable domain reads DGGITQSPKYLFRKEGQNVTLSCEQNLNHDAMYWYRQDPGQGLRLIYYSQIVNDFQKGDIAEGYSVSREKKESFPLTVTSAQKNPTAFYLCASSGGTENSPLHFGNGTRLTVT.

This clone was recorded a few times. The rearrangement links TRBV30 to TRBJ2-5; 12 bases map to TRBD1. The CDR3 length is 15 residues. The J segment lost 5 bases and the V segment lost 1 base, leaving 5 bases of the junction unmatched. CDR1 and CDR2 from the germline V gene are GTSNPN and SVGIG (reference sequence). CDR3 bases: TGTGCCTGGAGTGGTTGGGACAGGGGGCCTGAGACCCAGTACTTC. Its translation is CAWSGWDRGPETQYF.

The V call is TRBV2, the J call TRBJ1-6, with 11 bases fitting TRBD1. The V gene's germline CDR1 is SNHLY and CDR2 FYNNEI. The CDR3 has 14 amino acids. V gave up 7 bases and J gave up 8 bases; unmatched junction bases: 4. The chain's CDR3 is CASTRDRGYSPLHF. CDR3 sequence (DNA): TGTGCCAGCACTAGGGACAGGGGGTATTCACCCCTCCACTTT.

The chain links TRBV6-1 to TRBJ1-4; possible D gene TRBD1, 6 bases. Germline V lookup: CDR1 MNHNS, CDR2 SASEGT. CDR3 length equals 18 residues. Trimming took 3 bases from V and 7 from J, leaving 24 bases between them. Here the CDR3 DNA reads TGTGCCAGCAGTGACAGAAGATCAGGGGCGTCCAGAGGTGAAAAACTGTTTTTT. Translated, it gives CASSDRRSGASRGEKLFF.

The CDR3: CASSPWVGASYGYTF. The CDR3 DNA is TGTGCCAGCAGCCCCTGGGTAGGGGCCTCCTATGGCTACACCTTC. The chain recombines TRBV11-2 with TRBJ1-2; perhaps TRBD1 as D (5 bases). The V and J ends lost 5 bases and 4 bases respectively, with 17 bases between them. Germline CDR1 reads SGHAT; CDR2 reads FQNNGV. The CDR3 has 15 residues.

This clone was recorded only once. Other nucleotide sequences from this sample produce the same CDR3. V gene TRBV5-1 combines with J gene TRBJ2-3; a possible D gene is TRBD1 (5 bases). This CDR3 spans 14 amino acids. Germline V gene data show CDR1 as SGHRS and CDR2 as YFSETQ. V lost 2 bases, J lost 3 bases, and 10 bases lay in between. The CDR3 spells CASSLTQGTDTQYF. The CDR3 coding sequence is TGCGCCAGCAGCTTAACTCAGGGAACAGATACGCAGTATTTT. The complete variable domain, with remaining parts taken from reference TRBV5-1 and TRBJ2-3, reads KAGVTQTPRYLIKTRGQQVTLSCSPISGHRSVSWYQQTPGQGLQFLFEYFSETQRNKGNFPGRFSGRQFSNSRSEMNVSTLELGDSALYLCASSLTQGTDTQYFGPGTRLTVL.

The chain has TRBV4-1 and TRBJ1-6, with a possible D match to TRBD1 (6 bases). CDR3 length: 15 amino acids. V lost 7 bases to trimming and J lost 5 bases, with 15 bases between them. Germline V CDR1 and CDR2: MGHRA, YSYEKL. The CDR3 DNA sequence: TGCGCCAGCACCCGGGGGGGCTTGGATAATTCACCCCTCCACTTT. Its protein is CASTRGGLDNSPLHF.

The genes are TRBV15 and TRBJ1-4, with D hard to call. The CDR3 is made up of 13 amino acids. CDR1 and CDR2 (germline): LNHNV, YYDKDF (reference sequence). The V and J ends lost 2 bases and 7 bases respectively, with 8 bases between them. CDR3 loop: CATSRLRAEKLFF. In DNA form, the CDR3 reads TGTGCCACCAGCAGATTAAGAGCTGAAAAACTGTTTTTT.

V is TRBV13 and J is TRBJ2-7; no clear D gene. Germline loops: CDR1 PRHDT, CDR2 FYEKMQ (reference sequence). The ends were cut back, 5 bases at V and 2 bases at J, with 13 bases in the middle. This CDR3 is built from 14 residues. The CDR3 spells CASSKYSYPYEQYF. The CDR3 DNA is TGTGCCAGCAGCAAGTACAGCTACCCCTACGAGCAGTACTTC.

The chain combines TRBV9 with TRBJ1-3, with 7 bases that match TRBD1. The CDR3 spans 16 residues. Trimming at V came to 3 bases and at J to 4 bases, leaving 10 bases not matched to a gene. CDR1 and CDR2 from the germline V gene are SGDLS and YYNGEE. The CDR3 DNA follows: TGTGCCAGCAGCGGCATAGTACAGGGGCCCGGAAACACCATATATTTT. Residues: CASSGIVQGPGNTIYF.

This clone is a singleton in its sample. The CDR3 region is CSVTDQPGLPGETTEAFF. For the CDR3, the DNA is TGCAGCGTGACCGATCAGCCAGGACTGCCCGGCGAGACGACTGAAGCTTTCTTT. V gene TRBV29-1 combines with J gene TRBJ1-1, with D hard to call. Trimming removed 6 bases from V and 5 bases from J, with 31 bases in between. The CDR3 is made up of 18 amino acids. The germline CDR1 and CDR2 sequences are SQVTM and ANQGSEA.

The J gene is TRBJ1-2, the V gene TRBV9; 10 positions agree with TRBD1. The CDR3 spans 15 residues. The germline gives CDR1 SGDLS, CDR2 YYNGEE. Trimming took 4 bases from V and 3 from J; bases not matched to a gene: 6. CDR3 bases: TGTGCCAGCAGCTTCGGGACAGGGGAGGACTATGGCTACACCTTC. It yields the protein CASSFGTGEDYGYTF.

V and J are TRBV28 and TRBJ1-3; D gene uncertain. Looked up from germline, CDR1 is MDHEN and CDR2 is SYDVKM. V was trimmed by 5 bases and J by 4 bases, leaving 9 bases between them. CDR3 size: 13 residues. The CDR3 loop reads CASSQSLGNTIYF. CDR3 DNA sequence: TGTGCCAGCAGTCAAAGCCTAGGAAACACCATATATTTT.